The next 5 T cell receptor beta chains were all read from a single sample in a study of T-cell reconstitution after alpha-beta-depleted transplantation in children. TCRbeta library construction was performed incorporating unique molecular identifiers. TCRdb passed the PCR reads through MiXCR, listing each CDR3 protein once. The repertoire includes around 380,000 distinct CDR3 sequences, 11% of them detected once, and roughly 5.5% sits in the top ten. Sequenced material: PBMCs from the stem cell graft donor, taken from the stem cell graft. The receptors were gathered from a human donor who donated a stem cell graft to a child with acute myeloid leukemia.

The sample holds many counts of this clonotype. The CDR3 reads CSVEDSHSQYF. The CDR3 DNA follows: TGCAGCGTTGAAGACAGCCACTCTCAGTACTTC. The chain combines TRBV29-1 with TRBJ2-7; no definite D call. The CDR3 contains 11 residues. Germline loops: CDR1 SQVTM, CDR2 ANQGSEA. Trimming took off 0 bases at V and 10 bases at J, with 10 bases between the two ends.

The rearrangement uses TRBV6-1 and TRBJ2-3, with TRBD2 identical over 8 bases. Germline assignment: CDR1 MNHNS and CDR2 SASEGT. CDR3 length: 14 amino acids. The junction had 6 bases not matched to a gene; V was cut back by 6 bases and J by 4 bases. CDR3 bases: TGTGCCAGCAGAACAAGCGGGGGCTCAGATACGCAGTATTTT. As protein: CASRTSGGSDTQYF.

The sample holds a few counts of this clonotype. V is TRBV9 and J is TRBJ2-7; TRBD1 is a possible D gene (6 bases). Germline V CDR1 and CDR2: SGDLS, YYNGEE. Trimming pared 0 bases from V and 3 bases from J, leaving 10 bases between. The CDR3 runs to 14 residues. The CDR3 loop reads CASSVGGDNYEQYF. CDR3 in DNA: TGTGCCAGCAGCGTAGGTGGGGACAACTACGAGCAGTACTTC. Complete variable domain (other parts from reference TRBV9 and TRBJ2-7): DSGVTQTPKHLITATGQRVTLRCSPRSGDLSVYWYQQSLDQGLQFLIQYYNGEERAKGNILERFSAQQFPDLHSELNLSSLELGDSALYFCASSVGGDNYEQYFGPGTRLTVT.

The chain couples TRBV4-3 to TRBJ1-2; D gene ambiguous. Germline CDR1 reads LGHNA; CDR2 reads YSLEER. This CDR3 contains 15 residues. Trimming removed 0 bases from V and 0 bases from J, with 8 bases in between. The CDR3 nucleotides are TGCGCCAGCAGCCAAGATATCTTAGCTAACTATGGCTACACCTTC. Its translation: CASSQDILANYGYTF.

This clonotype was picked up many times. This chain links TRBV7-9 with TRBJ2-2, with no clear D. This CDR3 comprises 13 residues. V dropped 2 bases and J dropped 0 bases, with 1 base sitting between them. Germline V gene sequence: CDR1 SEHNR, CDR2 FQNEAQ (reference sequence). The CDR3 loop is CASSLPNTGELFF. CDR3 bases: TGTGCCAGCAGCTTACCGAACACCGGGGAGCTGTTTTTT. Based on the CDR3 plus reference TRBV7-9 and TRBJ2-2, the full variable domain is DTGVSQNPRHKITKRGQNVTFRCDPISEHNRLYWYRQTLGQGPEFLTYFQNEAQLEKSRLLSDRFSAERPKGSFSTLEIQRTEQGDSAMYLCASSLPNTGELFFGEGSRLTVL.